This T cell receptor (beta chain) was identified during a study of CD8+CD57+ T cells in acquired aplastic anemia (dated by TCRdb to the late 2010s). In the study overall: On average, sorted CD4+ and CD8+ cells yielded 3.2 ug of extracted DNA, with a range of 0.2 to 27.4 ug. CD8+CD57+ expansion was defined as frequency above the mean frequency observed in healthy subjects.

Patients chosen for sequencing had shown expansion of CD8+CD57+ cells by flow cytometry. Every patient had severe acquired aplastic anemia, diagnosed using the International Study of Aplastic Anemia and Agranulocytosis and Camitta criteria. No therapy had been received by the patients at the time of blood sampling. TCR repertoires of sorted CD4+ and CD8+ blood T cells from severe aplastic anemia patients and healthy subjects were deep-sequenced in the study. Patients were enrolled in the USA under clinicaltrials.gov protocols 00001620, 01623167, 00001397, 00071045, 00081523 and 00961064. Ficoll-Paque density gradient centrifugation was used to isolate peripheral blood mononuclear cells. Before DNA extraction, CD4+ and CD8+ T cells were sorted by FACS or by magnetic beads. On the study overall, not on this receptor specifically: No significant difference in CD8+ Simpson's diversity was found between patients and healthy controls (P=0.060). Around 28 CD8+ CDR3 sequences were found to be shared between patients and controls, but these sequences appeared to be highly expressed in patients and within the immunodominant clones of the patients.

In its sample, this clonotype was seen once. No cognate antigen has been identified for it. Base-call qualities are not available, and no considerably larger clone is one nucleotide away. A single read is weak support. Genomic DNA was used as template for profiling of TCR beta VDJ combinations and CDR3 sequences. TCR repertoire sequencing was run on an Illumina HiSeq 2000. In the authors' own workflow: Repertoire assessment relied on Simpson's diversity index, CDR3 size and DJ length profiles, and TRBV/TRBJ rearrangement plots. The immunodominant clone was defined as the most abundant DNA sequence in deep sequencing data. CDR3 amino acid sequences were screened for sharing across subjects and compared with published repertoires and the VDJdb database. Clones were called with MiXCR by TCRdb after fastp trimmed the public reads at Q25, and only in-frame beta chains were retained. Each CDR3 protein appears once, grouped with its most common genes and DNA. The V and J calls were not made by the authors but by TCRdb's processing. The sample table records fewer than 250,000 distinct CDR3 sequences; about 44% of these occur just once. The ten most abundant clones make up 7.8% of the sample.

This sequence was found in a human donor with aplastic anemia. Specimen: sorted CD4+, CD8+, or CD8+CD57+ T cells (not recorded which) from PBMCs.

The CDR3 reads as follows: CASSQWDGNTGELFF. The DNA reads TGTGCCAGCAGCCAATGGGACGGGAACACCGGGGAGCTGTTTTTT. The sequence links TRBV7-8 to TRBJ2-2; the D region may be TRBD1 or TRBD2, each matching 5 bases equally. The germline V gene provides CDR1 SGHVS and CDR2 FQNEAQ. The CDR3 spans 15 residues, from the cysteine through the phenylalanine. The only DNA kept is the CDR3, 45 bases in frame from the first base. A distance of 11 bases separates the germline ends of V and J, which lose 5 bases and 1 base respectively.